Here is one T cell receptor (beta chain) with its context. This clonotype was counted only a few times. It has no known antigen specificity. No base-level quality is on record; no much larger clone is a single base apart. The donors were around 39 Caucasian individuals from Russia, aged roughly 6 to 95 years, who were systemically healthy. Approximately 9.7 milliliters of peripheral blood were drawn from each donor into EDTA-treated Vacutainer tubes. PBMCs were isolated by Ficoll-Paque density-gradient centrifugation, with at least 6.5 million obtained per sample. Trizol reagent was used to extract total RNA from PBMCs, with at least 6 micrograms per sample. For every donor, flow cytometry on a PBMC aliquot measured the percentage of naive CD45RAhigh/CD27high T cells. The library came from 5' RACE. Reads for this sample came from an Illumina HiSeq 2500. A second about 7 to 11 cycle PCR used a sample-barcoded 5' primer and a J-beta primer mix. A unique molecular identifier was introduced onto each TCR beta cDNA molecule by a template-switch 5' adaptor carrying 12 random nucleotides. Each sample yielded at least 3 million CDR3-containing paired-end reads. The Mint cDNA synthesis kit, primed by a TRBC-specific oligonucleotide, was used to synthesize first-strand cDNA from all RNA. Following uracil-DNA glycosylase treatment, all cDNA underwent a first 18-cycle PCR with the universal primers M1SS and BC2_uni_R. The paper's processing steps were these. For normalization, 1 million high-quality reads were randomly selected from each sample, with every read carrying a distinct molecular identifier. Reads sharing molecular identifiers were discarded rather than binned into consensus sequences. MiTCR, with a Q25 quality threshold and the strictest error-elimination algorithm, was used for CDR3 identification, clonotype clustering and error correction. A nonparametric unseen species model with Euler transformation was used to estimate lower-bound total TCR beta diversity. Starting from the raw public reads, TCRdb applied fastp trimming at Q25, assembled clones with MiXCR and retained in-frame beta chains. Every CDR3 protein is listed once, alongside the most common genes and DNA of its rows. These V and J calls are TCRdb output, not the study's own analysis. A total of 1.5 million to 2 million distinct CDR3 sequences appear in this sample, about 35% of them only once. About 10% of the sample is in the top ten clones.

This entry comes from a study of blood T cells in healthy people across ages (dated by TCRdb to about 2015). Background for the entire study: In model experiments, template switching captured about one uniquely barcoded TCR beta cDNA molecule for every two T cells. Age-related changes in TCR beta repertoire diversity were measured in the study by deep sequencing normalized with unique cDNA molecular identifiers. The donors were divided into four age groups: young (average around 17 years), middle-aged (about 41), aged (about 56) and long-lived (approximately 74). To avoid experimental bias, donors of different ages were randomly spread across the sequencing lanes. Using the same blood draw, the study looked at two additional independent replicas of 1 million unique cDNA reads for two donors, one aged 18 to 30 and the other aged 80 or older. Results and caveats for the whole study, not just this receptor: Observed TCR beta diversity correlated strongly with the percentage of naive T cells measured by flow cytometry. Compared with the aged group, the long-lived group had more naive CD4+ T cells, fewer expanded clones and increased TCR diversity, suggesting age selection. Because donor CMV infection status was unknown, age-related changes in expanded clonotypes were potentially confounded. Estimates of total diversity based on one million sequenced T cells were considered lower bounds and underestimates. Bulk unsorted PBMC profiling prevented conclusive comparison of naive and antigen-experienced compartments. As age increased, observed TCR beta diversity per million T cells dropped in a roughly linear way, and a significant reduction was already evident by age around 41.

The germline ends are 11 bases apart after V is trimmed by 3 bases and J by 4 bases. In the germline V gene, CDR1 corresponds to SNHLY and CDR2 to FYNNEI. The CDR3 goes from the cysteine to the phenylalanine over 14 residues. The kept DNA is CDR3 alone, 42 bases in frame from the first base. The clonotype originates from a woman aged 25 to 39 in good health. Material for sequencing was blood. The V and J segments used are TRBV2 and TRBJ2-3; TRBD1 is a possible D gene, resting on 6 matching bases. The CDR3 has the sequence CASSDGRGADTQYF. The nucleotides read TGTGCCAGCAGTGACGGCAGGGGAGCAGATACGCAGTATTTT.